Shown below are 16 T cell receptor beta chains from a single sample sequenced in a study of cytomegalovirus exposure and HLA in healthy donors. The protocol was immunoSEQ multiplex PCR, while the TCRdb copy is restricted to in-frame clones and leaves out a portion. The data contain over 250,000 clones, 65% to 90% of them singletons. Sequencing used PBMCs. Every receptor here comes from a woman younger than 30 in good health and CMV-seronegative.

This chain joins TRBV4-1 and TRBJ2-5, with TRBD1 identical over 9 bases. V lost 0 bases to trimming and J lost 2 bases; unmatched junction nucleotides: 10. Germline V lookup: CDR1 MGHRA, CDR2 YSYEKL. This CDR3 has 18 residues. CDR3 DNA: TGCGCCAGCAGCCAAGACCGGAGGGACAGGGTGCGGCAAGAGACCCAGTACTTC. It codes for CASSQDRRDRVRQETQYF.

The table lists this clone with a count of one. The chain combines TRBV27 with TRBJ2-5; 12 bases are shared with TRBD2. The CDR3 loop spans 15 amino acids. J was trimmed by 4 bases and V by 5 bases; bases with no gene match: 5. Germline CDR1 reads MNHEY; CDR2 reads SMNVEV (reference sequence). The CDR3 bases are TGTGCCAGCAGTCCCCAGACTAGCGGGGGAGAGACCCAGTACTTC. Translating it yields CASSPQTSGGETQYF.

This rearrangement joins TRBV6-5 to TRBJ1-2; TRBD1 is a possible D gene (5 bases). The CDR3 totals 14 residues. From germline, CDR1 is MNHEY and CDR2 SVGAGI. Trimming left V 0 bases short and J 3 bases short, with 8 bases between. CDR3 nucleotides: TGTGCCAGCAGTTACTCGAAAGGGGACTATGGCTACACCTTC. Translation gives CASSYSKGDYGYTF.

The chain couples TRBV7-2 to TRBJ1-2; D possibly corresponds to TRBD1 (6 bases). V gave up 5 bases and J gave up 5 bases, with 18 bases separating them. CDR3 length: 15 residues. Germline CDR1 is SGHTA and CDR2 is FQGNSA. CDR3 sequence reads: CASSATFRGGYGYTF. CDR3 nucleotides: TGTGCCAGCAGCGCTACGTTCAGGGGTGGGTATGGCTACACCTTC.

This clone was recorded at least ten times. The chain employs TRBV18 and TRBJ1-6, with D unclear. Germline lookup yields CDR1 KGHSH and CDR2 LQKENI. The CDR3 sequence is 12 residues long. Trimming shortened V by 5 bases and J by 9 bases, and 8 bases separated the two germline ends. CDR3 DNA sequence: TGTGCCAGCTCAACCAGTGGTTCACCCCTCCACTTT. This gives the protein CASSTSGSPLHF.

This clone showed up just a few times. The chain couples TRBV4-2 to TRBJ1-2; a possible D gene is TRBD1 (5 bases). Germline lookup yields CDR1 LGHNA and CDR2 YNFKEQ. CDR3 size: 15 residues. Trimming stripped 0 bases from V and 7 bases from J, with 15 bases between. The CDR3 region is CASSQDHGGRGGYTF. CDR3 nucleotide sequence: TGTGCCAGCAGCCAAGATCATGGGGGGAGGGGTGGCTACACCTTC.

This clone has just one count. The V gene is TRBV6-6, the J gene TRBJ1-1; D gene ambiguous. This CDR3 region has 11 residues. V was clipped by 7 bases and J by 10 bases, with 13 bases between them. Germline CDR1 is MNHNY and CDR2 is SVGAGI (reference sequence). CDR3 nucleotides: TGTGCCAGCACCGATAACGGTATAGCTTTCTTT. Amino acid sequence: CASTDNGIAFF.

The rearrangement joins TRBV6-1 to TRBJ2-5; the match to TRBD1 covers 8 bases. The length of the CDR3 is 15 residues. Trimming took 6 bases from V and 2 from J; bases not matched to a gene: 8. Per germline, CDR1 MNHNS and CDR2 SASEGT. CDR3 in amino acids: CASRVIWDRQETQYF. The CDR3 DNA follows: TGTGCCAGCAGGGTCATATGGGACAGGCAAGAGACCCAGTACTTC.

The V call is TRBV4-3, the J call TRBJ2-1; possibly TRBD2 for D (5 bases). The CDR3 covers 15 residues. Trimming cost V 0 bases and J 3 bases, with 9 bases left between them. Germline CDR1 is LGHNA and CDR2 is YSLEER. CDR3 in amino acids: CASSQEDGNYNEQFF. The CDR3 nucleotides read TGCGCCAGCAGCCAAGAAGACGGGAACTACAATGAGCAGTTCTTC.

The chain couples TRBV6-4 to TRBJ1-5; D perhaps matches TRBD1 (6 bases). The length of the CDR3 is 15 residues. V was cut by 7 bases and J by 0 bases, with 13 bases left in between. Germline lookup yields CDR1 MRHNA and CDR2 SNTAGT. The CDR3 DNA sequence: TGTGCCAGCACTCTGGACAGTTTTAGCAATCAGCCCCAGCATTTT. Its protein product is CASTLDSFSNQPQHF.

The genes are TRBV30 and TRBJ1-5; maybe TRBD1 (5 bases). Deletions cut 5 bases from V and 3 bases from J, with 11 bases between. Germline V gene lookup returns CDR1 GTSNPN and CDR2 SVGIG (reference sequence). CDR3 length: 13 residues. CDR3 DNA: TGTGCCTGGGAGGAGGGGTACAATCAGCCCCAGCATTTT. This translates into CAWEEGYNQPQHF.

Turning to this clone: Distinct nucleotide sequences in the sample also encode this CDR3. The chain employs TRBV18 and TRBJ2-2; TRBD1 matches 8 bases. This CDR3 is 15 amino acids long. CDR1 is KGHSH, CDR2 LQKENI, per germline. J was trimmed by 3 bases and V by 2 bases; bases with no gene match: 2. CDR3 coding DNA: TGTGCCAGCTCACCAGGACAGGGTGACACCGGGGAGCTGTTTTTT. Its translation is CASSPGQGDTGELFF.

This chain uses TRBV7-2 with TRBJ2-2, with D maybe TRBD2 (5 bases). The CDR3 runs 17 residues. From germline, CDR1 is SGHTA and CDR2 FQGNSA. The germline V and J ends were trimmed by 2 bases and 1 base, with 14 bases remaining between them. CDR3 sequence (DNA): TGTGCCAGCAGCTTAAAGGGCACTAGGGTGAACACCGGGGAGCTGTTTTTT. The encoded protein is CASSLKGTRVNTGELFF. The variable domain in full, completed from reference TRBV7-2 and TRBJ2-2, reads GAGVSQSPSNKVTEKGKDVELRCDPISGHTALYWYRQSLGQGLEFLIYFQGNSAPDKSGLPSDRFSAERTGGSVSTLTIQRTQQEDSAVYLCASSLKGTRVNTGELFFGEGSRLTVL.

V gene TRBV7-3 combines with J gene TRBJ1-1, with D possibly being TRBD1 (6 bases). CDR1 and CDR2 (germline): SGHTA, FQGTGA. Trimming shortened V by 1 base and J by 0 bases, and 12 bases separated the two germline ends. CDR3 size: 16 residues. CDR3 nucleotides: TGTGCCAGCAGCTTAAACAGGGAGCTCATGAACACTGAAGCTTTCTTT. This codes for CASSLNRELMNTEAFF.

This chain connects TRBV13 to TRBJ2-7, with 11 bases that match TRBD2. Germline CDR1 PRHDT, CDR2 FYEKMQ (reference sequence). Trimming removed 1 base from V and 2 bases from J; junction bases left unmatched: 4. The CDR3 spans 16 residues. The CDR3, as DNA: TGTGCCAGCAGCTTAGTAGCGGGAGGGAGACCCTACGAGCAGTACTTC. It translates to CASSLVAGGRPYEQYF.

Points on this clone: Other DNA sequences within the sample encode an identical CDR3. V is TRBV5-1 and J is TRBJ2-5; no clear D gene. The CDR3 is 11 amino acids. V lost 4 bases to trimming and J lost 2 bases, with 3 bases between them. CDR1 SGHRS and CDR2 YFSETQ come from the germline V gene. The CDR3: CASSLQETQYF. The CDR3 DNA reads TGCGCCAGCAGCCTTCAAGAGACCCAGTACTTC.